The next 26 T cell receptor beta chains were all read from a single sample in a study of PD-1 blockade in classical Hodgkin lymphoma. Sample time point: cycle 4 day 1 (C4D1), after 6 weeks of nivolumab. Brentuximab vedotin exposure varied among the patients, all of whom had relapsed after autologous stem cell transplantation. Profiled with immunoSEQ multiplex PCR; TCRdb holds only in-frame clones, not every one. The table records about 96,000 clones, around 93% of them present only once. Sequenced here: peripheral blood mononuclear cells (PBMCs), sampled before the fourth cycle of nivolumab. Receptors were obtained from a human donor with classical Hodgkin lymphoma.

This chain's CDR3 is CASSVGLAGGYNEQFF. The CDR3 nucleotides read TGTGCCAGCAGCGTAGGACTAGCGGGAGGTTACAATGAGCAGTTCTTC. The rearrangement links TRBV2 to TRBJ2-1; 14 positions agree with TRBD2. The CDR3 has 16 amino acids. The V and J ends lost 6 bases and 4 bases, in that order; junction bases with no gene match: 5. Germline V gene sequence: CDR1 SNHLY, CDR2 FYNNEI.

This chain links TRBV19 with TRBJ1-1; D unclear. The CDR3 consists of 13 residues. Germline-derived CDR1 and CDR2 are LNHDA and SQIVND (reference sequence). V was pared by 1 base and J by 3 bases, with 6 bases between. For the CDR3, the DNA is TGTGCCAGTAGTATAGTGGCCGACACTGAAGCTTTCTTT. Its translation: CASSIVADTEAFF.

This clone was counted once. The chain joins TRBV5-1 to TRBJ1-2, with D possibly being TRBD1 (6 bases). This CDR3 comprises 13 residues. Germline CDR1 is SGHRS and CDR2 is YFSETQ. Trimming removed 6 bases from V and 4 bases from J, with 13 bases in between. In nucleotides, the CDR3 is TGCGCCAGCACCCTAGGGGGAGGCTATGGCTACACCTTC. This encodes CASTLGGGYGYTF.

CDR3 region: CASRSGLAGAYNEQFF. CDR3 in DNA: TGTGCCAGCAGATCCGGACTAGCGGGGGCATACAATGAGCAGTTCTTC. The V gene is TRBV2, the J gene TRBJ2-1, with 13 bases identical to TRBD2. Germline V lookup: CDR1 SNHLY, CDR2 FYNNEI. Trimming took 6 bases from V and 4 from J; bases not matched to a gene: 6. CDR3 length equals 16 residues.

The gene calls are TRBV5-1 and TRBJ2-1; D not certain. Per the germline V gene, CDR1 is SGHRS and CDR2 is YFSETQ. Trimming removed 1 base at V and 1 base at J, with 12 bases between. CDR3 size: 16 residues. CDR3: CASSLYPTDSYNEQFF. Here the CDR3 DNA reads TGCGCCAGCAGCTTGTACCCCACGGATTCCTACAATGAGCAGTTCTTC.

This rearrangement joins TRBV5-4 to TRBJ2-7, with 8 positions matching TRBD1. CDR3 length: 14 residues. V gave up 0 bases and J gave up 12 bases; unmatched junction bases: 11. Germline V lookup: CDR1 SGHNT, CDR2 YYREEE (reference sequence). The CDR3 nucleotides are TGTGCCAGCAGCTTGGGTGGACAGGGAGCTTCGGGGTACTTC. Translated, it gives CASSLGGQGASGYF.

This clone was seen more than once but under ten times. The gene calls are TRBV30 and TRBJ1-1; no clear D. Per the germline V gene, CDR1 is GTSNPN and CDR2 is SVGIG (reference sequence). CDR3 length: 13 residues. Trimming took 3 bases from V and 0 from J, leaving 8 bases between them. DNA of the CDR3: TGTGCCTGGAGGGTAACAGTGAACACTGAAGCTTTCTTT. It yields the protein CAWRVTVNTEAFF.

This clone was recorded only once. The chain links TRBV2 to TRBJ1-1; D remains unclear. The length of the CDR3 is 12 residues. The germline gives CDR1 SNHLY, CDR2 FYNNEI. V was cut by 6 bases and J by 1 base, with 6 bases left in between. The CDR3 sequence is CASSRENTEAFF. Written as DNA, the CDR3 is TGTGCCAGCAGCCGGGAGAACACTGAAGCTTTCTTT.

This rearrangement joins TRBV28 to TRBJ1-2; no reliable D call. V lost 3 bases and J lost 1, with 18 bases in between. This CDR3 contains 17 residues. Germline V lookup: CDR1 MDHEN, CDR2 SYDVKM. CDR3 sequence: CASSFPSGEILNYGYTF. DNA for the CDR3: TGTGCCAGCAGTTTTCCCTCTGGAGAAATACTTAACTATGGCTACACCTTC.

V usage is TRBV7-9 and J usage is TRBJ2-7; 7 bases align to TRBD2. The V and J ends lost 3 bases and 2 bases, in that order; junction bases with no gene match: 4. Germline values: CDR1 SEHNR, CDR2 FQNEAQ (reference sequence). The CDR3 runs 14 residues. This CDR3 is CASSFRGVPYEQYF. The CDR3 nucleotides are TGTGCCAGCAGCTTTCGGGGGGTCCCCTACGAGCAGTACTTC.

This chain joins TRBV23-1 and TRBJ2-5, with 9 bases lining up with TRBD2. TRBV23-1 is sorted into the ORF group, with uncertain function. The V gene end was trimmed by 0 bases and the J gene end by 2 bases; junction bases not matched to a gene: 28. The CDR3 is 24 residues long. CDR3 sequence reads: CASSQSPRRLASAAGGASQETQYF. The DNA for the CDR3 is TGCGCCAGCAGTCAATCGCCCCGGCGCCTCGCATCGGCAGCGGGAGGAGCGTCTCAAGAGACCCAGTACTTC.

The chain has TRBV6-1 and TRBJ2-7; 10 bases align to TRBD1. The CDR3 covers 14 residues. The V gene's germline CDR1 is MNHNS and CDR2 SASEGT. V was clipped by 1 base and J by 3 bases; unmatched bases: 0. The CDR3 DNA sequence: TGTGCCAGCAGTGAAGGGACAGGGGGCTACGAGCAGTACTTC. Amino acid sequence: CASSEGTGGYEQYF.

This chain uses TRBV6-4 with TRBJ2-1; 9 positions match TRBD1. The CDR3 consists of 17 residues. Trimming removed 6 bases from V and 3 bases from J; junction bases left unmatched: 12. Germline V gene lookup returns CDR1 MRHNA and CDR2 SNTAGT. The CDR3 reads CASRYYSQGAIYNEQFF. CDR3 nucleotide sequence: TGTGCCAGCAGATACTATTCACAGGGGGCGATCTACAATGAGCAGTTCTTC.

This chain joins TRBV5-4 and TRBJ2-5; the match to TRBD2 covers 11 bases. V was pared by 3 bases and J by 5 bases, with 9 bases of the junction left unmatched. Germline CDR1 SGHNT, CDR2 YYREEE (reference sequence). CDR3 length: 16 residues. In nucleotides, the CDR3 is TGTGCCAGCAGCTCCTTAGCGGGAGGGCCCGGGGAGACCCAGTACTTC. Translated: CASSSLAGGPGETQYF. The whole variable domain, remainder taken from reference TRBV5-4 and TRBJ2-5, is ETGVTQSPTHLIKTRGQQVTLRCSSQSGHNTVSWYQQALGQGPQFIFQYYREEENGRGNFPPRFSGLQFPNYSSELNVNALELDDSALYLCASSSLAGGPGETQYFGPGTRLLVL.

DNA for the CDR3: TGTGCCAGCTCACTGGGGCCTTACAATGAGCAGTTCTTC. Amino acids: CASSLGPYNEQFF. This chain links TRBV18 with TRBJ2-1; D may be TRBD1 (5 bases). The CDR3 runs to 13 residues. Germline-derived CDR1 and CDR2 are KGHSH and LQKENI. The V end lost 4 bases, the J end lost 4 bases, and 8 bases lay between the germline ends.

The V gene is TRBV4-2, the J gene TRBJ2-7, with 10 bases matching TRBD2. The germline V gene has CDR1 LGHNA and CDR2 YNFKEQ. The CDR3 contains 15 residues. Trimming cost V 0 bases and J 3 bases; bases outside gene matches: 2. CDR3 DNA: TGTGCCAGCAGCCAAGAAACTAGCGGGATCTACGAGCAGTACTTC. This encodes CASSQETSGIYEQYF.

The chain employs TRBV6-5 and TRBJ2-7; a weak D match, TRBD2 (5 bases). CDR1 MNHEY and CDR2 SVGAGI come from the germline V gene. V was cut by 5 bases and J by 5 bases, with 10 bases left in between. The CDR3 totals 12 residues. The DNA for the CDR3 is TGTGCCAGCAGTGCCCCGGGGAACGAGCAGTACTTC. Protein product: CASSAPGNEQYF.

This sequence joins TRBV5-6 and TRBJ2-7, with 10 bases aligning to TRBD1. The germline V gene encodes CDR1 SGHDT and CDR2 YYEEEE. V gave up 0 bases and J gave up 0 bases; unmatched junction bases: 6. The CDR3 is made up of 17 amino acids. The CDR3 DNA sequence: TGTGCCAGCAGCTTGGCCCGCGGGACAGGGGTCTCCTACGAGCAGTACTTC. Protein product: CASSLARGTGVSYEQYF.

The rearrangement joins TRBV28 to TRBJ1-2; D is undetermined. V gave up 3 bases and J gave up 8 bases, with 10 bases separating them. This CDR3 is 12 amino acids long. The V gene's germline CDR1 is MDHEN and CDR2 SYDVKM. CDR3 nucleotide sequence: TGTGCCAGCAGTTTCCCCGCAAGGGGCTACACCTTC. This gives the protein CASSFPARGYTF.

This chain uses TRBV20-1 with TRBJ2-5; 7 bases match TRBD2. Germline loops: CDR1 DFQATT, CDR2 SNEGSKA (reference sequence). This CDR3 has 11 amino acids. The V segment lost 6 bases and the J segment 4 bases; nucleotides outside the gene matches: 2. The DNA of the CDR3 is TGCAGTGCACCGGGAGGAGAGACCCAGTACTTC. It yields the protein CSAPGGETQYF.

This rearrangement joins TRBV29-1 to TRBJ2-5, with D possibly TRBD2 on 5 matching bases. The CDR3 is 14 residues long. The germline CDR1 and CDR2 sequences are SQVTM and ANQGSEA. Trimming shortened V by 6 bases and J by 1 base, and 15 bases separated the two germline ends. The CDR3 loop reads CSVAGDGVQETQYF. The CDR3 DNA sequence: TGCAGCGTGGCGGGCGACGGGGTCCAAGAGACCCAGTACTTC. The full variable domain, its missing parts supplied by reference TRBV29-1 and TRBJ2-5, is SAVISQKPSRDICQRGTSLTIQCQVDSQVTMMFWYRQQPGQSLTLIATANQGSEATYESGFVIDKFPISRPNLTFSTLTVSNMSPEDSSIYLCSVAGDGVQETQYFGPGTRLLVL.

The chain links TRBV2 to TRBJ2-7; the D gene is possibly TRBD2 (5 bases). The CDR3 runs 17 residues. Trimming removed 7 bases from V and 6 bases from J, with 28 bases in between. Germline V gene data show CDR1 as SNHLY and CDR2 as FYNNEI. CDR3 nucleotide sequence: TGTGCCAGCATTGCCCGTGCTTTTGGACTTACCGGATCCGAGCAGTACTTC. It translates to CASIARAFGLTGSEQYF.

The chain uses TRBV29-1 and TRBJ1-3; D may be TRBD1 (5 bases). The germline V gene has CDR1 SQVTM and CDR2 ANQGSEA. V dropped 4 bases and J dropped 3 bases, with 10 bases sitting between them. This CDR3 is built from 13 residues. The CDR3 reads CSVGEQGGNTIYF. DNA for the CDR3: TGCAGCGTTGGGGAGCAGGGTGGAAACACCATATATTTT.

This chain joins TRBV7-2 and TRBJ2-7; 9 nucleotides line up with TRBD2. The CDR3 runs to 15 residues. Germline V gene data show CDR1 as SGHTA and CDR2 as FQGNSA. The V segment lost 5 bases and the J segment 0 bases; nucleotides outside the gene matches: 5. The CDR3 region has the DNA TGTGCCAGCAGCGCACTAGCGGGCAACTCCTACGAGCAGTACTTC. It specifies CASSALAGNSYEQYF.

The chain employs TRBV19 and TRBJ2-7, with a possible D match to TRBD2 (6 bases). The CDR3 sequence is 15 residues long. Per the germline V gene, CDR1 is LNHDA and CDR2 is SQIVND (reference sequence). Trimming stripped 1 base from V and 1 base from J, with 11 bases between. CDR3 DNA: TGTGCCAGTAGTATAGTCGGGCGGGGTTCCTACGAGCAGTACTTC. Protein: CASSIVGRGSYEQYF.

In DNA, the CDR3 is TGTGCCAGCAGCGAAGGGGGTCTTGGTGAAAAACTGTTTTTT. This encodes CASSEGGLGEKLFF. V is TRBV9 and J is TRBJ1-4; perhaps TRBD1 as D (6 bases). Germline CDR1 SGDLS, CDR2 YYNGEE. V shed 3 bases and J shed 7 bases, with 13 bases lying between them. The CDR3 length is 14 residues.